This TCR beta chain is drawn from a study of T cell responses to AZD1222 COVID-19 vaccine. This clone has a handful of counts. No antigen is known for it. Study conclusions and caveats: Spike regions recognized by vaccine-associated CD4 TCRs spanned the protein, led by 160-218 and 743-854. Without day 14 samples, only post-peak T cell repertoires were studied.

Data came from immunoSEQ multiplex PCR; TCRdb stores just in-frame clones and leaves some out. The sample includes tens of thousands of clones, around 87% of them seen just once. Sample: peripheral blood, taken on day 0 of AZD1222 vaccination. The origin of this receptor is an adult in good health.

CDR3 sequence reads: CASSATGAYYNEQFF. The CDR3 DNA reads TGCGCCAGCAGCGCTACAGGGGCCTACTACAATGAGCAGTTCTTC. This chain links TRBV10-1 with TRBJ2-1; 7 bases match TRBD1. Germline V gene lookup returns CDR1 WNHNN and CDR2 SYGVQD (reference sequence). V was pared by 6 bases and J by 3 bases, with 8 bases of the junction left unmatched. The CDR3 runs to 15 residues.